The 21 T cell receptor beta chains below were found in one sample sequenced in a study of OX40 agonist ivuxolimab in advanced cancers. The repertoire was sequenced with immunoSEQ multiplex PCR; TCRdb's copy has only in-frame clones and lacks some. The profile shows 30,000 to 40,000 clones, 70% to 80% of them singletons. Source: CD4+ or CD8+ T cells sorted from blood, taken in a trial of the OX40 agonist ivuxolimab. The receptors shown here come from an adult with an advanced solid tumor such as melanoma, head and neck, liver or kidney cancer.

The chain recombines TRBV11-2 with TRBJ2-1; D is ambiguous. Trimming stripped 5 bases from V and 9 bases from J, with 17 bases between. This CDR3 comprises 14 residues. The germline gives CDR1 SGHAT, CDR2 FQNNGV. The CDR3 coding sequence is TGTGCCAGCAGCAGCTTAATGATGTCTGCTGAGCAGTTCTTC. Encoded protein: CASSSLMMSAEQFF.

The gene calls are TRBV7-9 and TRBJ2-7, with D perhaps TRBD2 (6 bases). Trimming left V 5 bases short and J 7 bases short, with 15 bases between. The CDR3 is 13 amino acids. Germline V lookup: CDR1 SEHNR, CDR2 FQNEAQ (reference sequence). CDR3 bases: TGTGCCAGCAGCCCCCCCCGGGGGAAAGAGCAGTACTTC. Residues: CASSPPRGKEQYF. The entire variable domain, with the rest obtained from reference TRBV7-9 and TRBJ2-7, is as follows: DTGVSQNPRHKITKRGQNVTFRCDPISEHNRLYWYRQTLGQGPEFLTYFQNEAQLEKSRLLSDRFSAERPKGSFSTLEIQRTEQGDSAMYLCASSPPRGKEQYFGPGTRLTVT.

With regard to this clone: Other DNA sequences from this sample encode an identical CDR3 as well. The chain recombines TRBV5-1 with TRBJ1-4; the D gene is possibly TRBD1 (5 bases). The length of the CDR3 is 15 residues. Trimming took off 4 bases at V and 6 bases at J, with 16 bases between the two ends. CDR1 SGHRS and CDR2 YFSETQ come from the germline V gene. The CDR3 region has the DNA TGCGCCAGCAGCGAACCCGGGACGGGGCATGAAAAACTGTTTTTT. It encodes CASSEPGTGHEKLFF.

This clone was counted a single time. The CDR3 loop is CASSLQTAPGANVLTF. As DNA, the CDR3 is TGTGCCAGCTCACTCCAGACTGCCCCCGGGGCCAACGTCCTGACTTTC. The chain employs TRBV18 and TRBJ2-6; D unclear. Between the trimmed V and J ends, which lost 4 bases and 4 bases, there was a span of 14 bases. From germline, CDR1 is KGHSH and CDR2 LQKENI. CDR3 length: 16 residues.

The sample holds a few counts of this clone. The chain is built from TRBV18 and TRBJ1-5; a possible D gene is TRBD1 (5 bases). The CDR3 sequence is 15 residues long. Germline V lookup: CDR1 KGHSH, CDR2 LQKENI. The V gene lost 0 bases and the J gene lost 2 bases, with 8 bases spanning the gap. CDR3 amino acids: CASSPPGGRNQPQHF. The CDR3 coding sequence is TGTGCCAGCTCACCACCTGGGGGACGCAATCAGCCCCAGCATTTT.

The V call is TRBV14, the J call TRBJ1-3; no firm D call. Trimming pared 3 bases from V and 0 bases from J, leaving 24 bases between. CDR3 length: 20 residues. Germline values: CDR1 SGHDN, CDR2 FVKESK. The CDR3 spells CASSQRTRPTLDPSGNTIYF. In DNA form, the CDR3 reads TGTGCCAGCAGCCAGAGGACTCGGCCTACGTTGGATCCCTCTGGAAACACCATATATTTT.

The chain carries TRBV5-8 and TRBJ1-1; 10 positions match TRBD1. CDR3 size: 17 residues. Germline loops: CDR1 SGHTS, CDR2 YDEGEE. V trimming: 0 bases; J trimming: 3 bases; junction bases outside the gene matches: 8. The CDR3 DNA is TGTGCCAGCAGCTTGGAAGTCGGGACAGGGGTTGACACTGAAGCTTTCTTT. This sequence encodes CASSLEVGTGVDTEAFF.

This clone was recorded only once. This CDR3 reads CASSVAAGDYNEQFF. The CDR3 nucleotides are TGTGCCAGCAGCGTAGCGGCGGGGGACTACAATGAGCAGTTCTTC. The chain combines TRBV9 with TRBJ2-1, with TRBD2 identical over 7 bases. Germline values: CDR1 SGDLS, CDR2 YYNGEE. The CDR3 totals 15 residues. V lost 0 bases and J lost 3; bases outside the gene matches: 3.

This chain connects TRBV7-9 to TRBJ1-1; the D gene is possibly TRBD1 (6 bases). V was shortened by 5 bases and J by 1 base, with 14 bases between the two germline ends. CDR3 length: 15 residues. Per the germline V gene, CDR1 is SEHNR and CDR2 is FQNEAQ (reference sequence). The CDR3 nucleotides read TGTGCCAGCAGCCCCCGTGAAGGGGGGAACACTGAAGCTTTCTTT. Its protein is CASSPREGGNTEAFF.

The chain has TRBV5-1 and TRBJ1-1, with a tentative D call TRBD1 (6 bases). Germline CDR1 reads SGHRS; CDR2 reads YFSETQ. V was cut by 2 bases and J by 0 bases, with 14 bases left in between. This CDR3 is 16 amino acids long. CDR3 nucleotides: TGCGCCAGCAGCTTACGACAGGCGGATTTGAACACTGAAGCTTTCTTT. It codes for CASSLRQADLNTEAFF.

The chain links TRBV9 to TRBJ1-1; D is ambiguous. Per germline, CDR1 SGDLS and CDR2 YYNGEE. CDR3 length equals 10 residues. V lost 3 bases and J 7 bases, leaving 4 bases between the germline ends. The chain's CDR3 is CASSANEAFF. Written as DNA, the CDR3 is TGTGCCAGCAGCGCAAATGAAGCTTTCTTT.

The table lists this clone with a few counts. The V gene is TRBV5-3, the J gene TRBJ2-7; possibly TRBD2 for D (6 bases). TRBV5-3 counts as an open reading frame of uncertain function. The V end lost 0 bases, the J end lost 0 bases, and 16 bases lay between the germline ends. The length of the CDR3 is 17 residues. CDR3: CARSLERRGAISYEQYF. The CDR3 coding sequence is TGTGCCAGAAGCTTGGAGCGGCGCGGGGCGATCTCCTACGAGCAGTACTTC.

V usage is TRBV6-5 and J usage is TRBJ1-4, with D perhaps TRBD1 (5 bases). Germline assignment: CDR1 MNHEY and CDR2 SVGAGI. The CDR3 covers 14 residues. Trimming removed 6 bases from V and 4 bases from J, with 12 bases in between. The CDR3 protein is CASRTGASNEKLFF. Written as DNA, the CDR3 is TGTGCCAGCAGAACAGGCGCTAGTAATGAAAAACTGTTTTTT.

The chain combines TRBV7-9 with TRBJ2-4, with 12 bases aligning to TRBD1. J was trimmed by 1 base and V by 4 bases; bases with no gene match: 8. Germline CDR1 is SEHNR and CDR2 is FQNEAQ (reference sequence). The CDR3 is 18 amino acids. The CDR3 DNA follows: TGTGCCAGCAGCTCCCTTGGGACAGGGGGCCTCGCCAAAAACATTCAGTACTTC. It yields the protein CASSSLGTGGLAKNIQYF.

The V gene is TRBV7-7, the J gene TRBJ2-2; D perhaps matches TRBD2 (5 bases). Germline V gene lookup returns CDR1 SSHAT and CDR2 FNYEAQ (reference sequence). Trimming took 5 bases from V and 4 from J, leaving 8 bases between them. This CDR3 has 13 amino acids. The CDR3 coding sequence is TGTGCCAGCAGCCATGGGAGCACCGGGGAGCTGTTTTTT. It codes for CASSHGSTGELFF.

Comment on this clone: Germline is not matched at one junction end, which may reflect a read error. The chain is built from TRBV30 and TRBJ1-2; D is uncertain. The CDR3 has 12 amino acids. From germline, CDR1 is GTSNPN and CDR2 SVGIG (reference sequence). As DNA, the CDR3 is TGTGCCGCGCGGCGGCAGGATGTCGTCAGGTCCTTC. It translates to CAARRQDVVRSF.

This chain uses TRBV2 with TRBJ1-2; 7 nucleotides line up with TRBD1. Unmatched junction bases numbered 6, after V lost 6 bases and J lost 2 bases. CDR3 length: 14 amino acids. The germline gives CDR1 SNHLY, CDR2 FYNNEI. As DNA, the CDR3 is TGTGCCAGCAGGGGGACAGAGCTGAACTATGGCTACACCTTC. Its translation: CASRGTELNYGYTF.

The chain couples TRBV2 to TRBJ2-2; TRBD1 matches at 8 bases. The CDR3 is 13 amino acids. V was pared by 7 bases and J by 7 bases, with 5 bases of the junction left unmatched. Germline CDR1 and CDR2: SNHLY and FYNNEI. The CDR3 spells CASNQGAFGELFF. The CDR3 nucleotides are TGTGCCAGCAACCAGGGGGCTTTCGGGGAGCTGTTTTTT.

This clone was observed a single time. The chain joins TRBV13 to TRBJ2-3; D unclear. The CDR3 extends over 12 amino acids. Germline CDR1 and CDR2: PRHDT and FYEKMQ (reference sequence). V was trimmed by 5 bases and J by 6 bases, leaving 9 bases between them. In nucleotides, the CDR3 is TGTGCCAGCAGCCCCATTGCGGATACGCAGTATTTT. This gives the protein CASSPIADTQYF.

This clone was detected only a few times. This chain joins TRBV7-9 and TRBJ1-1; 9 nucleotides match TRBD1. CDR3 size: 16 residues. In germline, CDR1 is SEHNR, CDR2 FQNEAQ (reference sequence). The trim removed 5 bases at V and 0 bases at J, leaving 7 bases unmatched. The CDR3 region is CASSHPGQGLNTEAFF. The DNA of the CDR3 is TGTGCCAGCAGCCATCCGGGACAGGGATTGAACACTGAAGCTTTCTTT.

The gene calls are TRBV27 and TRBJ1-2; the D gene is possibly TRBD1 (5 bases). The CDR3 sequence is 14 residues long. Germline V gene data show CDR1 as MNHEY and CDR2 as SMNVEV (reference sequence). Trimming took off 8 bases at V and 3 bases at J, with 16 bases between the two ends. The CDR3 reads CASRRGPGDYGYTF. The CDR3, as DNA: TGTGCCAGCCGGCGGGGCCCTGGGGACTATGGCTACACCTTC.